The present entry profiles one T cell receptor (beta chain) with its context. Its antigen is not identified. The data belong to a study of CXCR3-negative and CXCR3-positive naive CD8 T cells. General observations from the study: TRBV-TRBJ usage was alike in naive CXCR3-negative and CXCR3-positive cells but differed in memory cells. Similar levels of surface CD5 were seen between naive subsets; TCR strength was inferred from TRB CDR3 properties.

CD45RO-CCR7+CD27+CD95- marked naive CD8+ T cells. Each TRB cDNA library was prepared by 5' RACE (with UMI labels). TCRdb derives one entry per CDR3 protein from the 5' RACE reads, leaving out DNA. This table lists fewer than 55,000 distinct CDR3 sequences. The receptor's source is a human donor in good health. Some clones in this sample may be carry-over from other donors' samples. Sequencing was performed on naive CXCR3- CD8+ T cells from blood. Stated subset: CD45RO-CCR7+CD27+CD95- naive CD8+ T cells lacking CXCR3 (TNR3-).

The CDR3 loop reads CATSPLPGTAPDTQYF. The chain recombines TRBV10-3 with TRBJ2-3; the D call of TRBD2 rests on TCRdb alone, since no DNA is present to check it. This CDR3 comprises 16 residues. CDR1 and CDR2 (germline): ENHRY, SYGVKD.